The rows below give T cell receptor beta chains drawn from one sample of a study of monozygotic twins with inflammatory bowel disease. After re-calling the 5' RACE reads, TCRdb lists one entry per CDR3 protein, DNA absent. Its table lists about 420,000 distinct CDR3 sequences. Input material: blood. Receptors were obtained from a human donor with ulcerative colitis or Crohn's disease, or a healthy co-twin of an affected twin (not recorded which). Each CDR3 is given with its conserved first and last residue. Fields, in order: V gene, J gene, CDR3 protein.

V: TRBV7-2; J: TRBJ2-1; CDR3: CASSIDRGYEQFF
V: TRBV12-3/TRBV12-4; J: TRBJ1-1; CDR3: CASSSRRSVLRAFF
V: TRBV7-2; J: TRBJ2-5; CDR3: CASSFFLVETQYF
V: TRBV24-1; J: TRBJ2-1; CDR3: CATSEATSGSYNEQFF
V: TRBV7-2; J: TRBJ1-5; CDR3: CASSLSVAFNQPQHF
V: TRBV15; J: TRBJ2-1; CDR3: CATSRGSVGDEQFF
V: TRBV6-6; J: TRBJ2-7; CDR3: CASRATLGGNEQYF
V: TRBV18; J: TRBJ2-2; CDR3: CASSPPGRTGELFF
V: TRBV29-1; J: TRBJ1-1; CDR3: CSGSDSFTEAFF
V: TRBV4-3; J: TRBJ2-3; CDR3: CASSQDISGSPTDTQYF
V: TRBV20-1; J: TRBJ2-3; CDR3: CSVTRVGSTDTQYF
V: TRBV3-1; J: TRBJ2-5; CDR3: CASSGKDWYQETQYF
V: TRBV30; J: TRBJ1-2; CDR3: CAWSPQTGVDGYTF
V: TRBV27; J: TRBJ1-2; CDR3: CASSSRQGHYGYTF
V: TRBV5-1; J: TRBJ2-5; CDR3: CASSPHPGETQYF
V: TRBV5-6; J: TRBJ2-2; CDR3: CASSRNSGKYTGELFF
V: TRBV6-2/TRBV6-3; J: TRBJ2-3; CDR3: CASSYPSRTQYF
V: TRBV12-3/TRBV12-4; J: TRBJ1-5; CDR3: CASSETGHPHF
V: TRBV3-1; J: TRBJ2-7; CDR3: CASSSTSGDPYEQYF
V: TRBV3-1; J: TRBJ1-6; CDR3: CASSRGTDNSPLHF
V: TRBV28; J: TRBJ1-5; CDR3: CASSLVDRSNQPQHF
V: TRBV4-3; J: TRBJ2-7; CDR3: CASSQDSQLAGMEQYF
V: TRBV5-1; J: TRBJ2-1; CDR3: CASSSHADRRSYNEQFF
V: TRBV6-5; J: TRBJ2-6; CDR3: CASSSGQAVASGANVLTF
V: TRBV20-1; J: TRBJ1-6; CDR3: CSAAGGGTSSYNSPLHF
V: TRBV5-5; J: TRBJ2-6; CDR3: CASSPPKSQPGANVLTF
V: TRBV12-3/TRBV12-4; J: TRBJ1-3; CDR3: CASSLDRIQAGANGRQGGNTIYF
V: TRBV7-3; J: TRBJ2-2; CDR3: CASSSSSGSTGELFF
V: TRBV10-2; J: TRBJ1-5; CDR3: CASSASLGSNQPQHF
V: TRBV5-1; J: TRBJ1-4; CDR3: CASSLGGQRFEKLFF
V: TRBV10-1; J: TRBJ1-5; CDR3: CASSEYRNHQPQHF
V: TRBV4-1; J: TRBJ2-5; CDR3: CASSQAFTSAVETQYF
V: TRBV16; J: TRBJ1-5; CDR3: CASSYTTGDSQPQHF
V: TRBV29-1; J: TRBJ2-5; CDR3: CSVHTSGGALETQYF
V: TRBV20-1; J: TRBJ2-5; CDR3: CSARDPPSRGRAETQYF
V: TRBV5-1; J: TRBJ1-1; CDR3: CASSLRGQATEAFF
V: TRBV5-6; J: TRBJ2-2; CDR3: CASSLAREFNTGELFF
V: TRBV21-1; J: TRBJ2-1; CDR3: CASSKEGPAGGPNEQFF
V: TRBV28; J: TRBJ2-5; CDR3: CASPPGPSGYKETQYF
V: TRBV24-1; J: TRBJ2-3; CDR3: CATSDGATDTQYF
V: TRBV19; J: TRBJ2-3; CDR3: CASKEGASTDTQYF